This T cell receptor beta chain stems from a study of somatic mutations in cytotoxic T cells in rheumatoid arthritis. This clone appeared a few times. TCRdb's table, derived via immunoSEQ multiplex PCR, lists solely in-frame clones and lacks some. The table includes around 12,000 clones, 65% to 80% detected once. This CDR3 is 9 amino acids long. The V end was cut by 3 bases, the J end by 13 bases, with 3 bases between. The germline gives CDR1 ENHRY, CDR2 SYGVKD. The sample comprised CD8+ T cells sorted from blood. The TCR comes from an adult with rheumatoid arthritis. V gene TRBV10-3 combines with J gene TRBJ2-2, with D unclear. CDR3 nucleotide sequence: TGTGCCATCAGTGAAGCGCTGTTTTTT. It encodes CAISEALFF.